The 18 T cell receptor beta chains given below trace back to one sample, sequenced in a study of response to subunit inactivated influenza vaccine. TCRdb re-analysed the RT-PCR reads in MiXCR, keeping a single row per CDR3 protein. The table includes 530,000 or so distinct CDR3 sequences, 25% detected once. The sample consisted of CD4+ T cells sorted from PBMCs, taken more than 4 days after vaccination. Every receptor here comes from a man aged 50 to 60 who received an inactivated influenza vaccine.

The chain employs TRBV5-4 and TRBJ1-1; D gene uncertain. The germline V gene has CDR1 SGHNT and CDR2 YYREEE (reference sequence). The CDR3 is 15 amino acids. V lost 1 base to trimming and J lost 3 bases, with 13 bases between them. CDR3 sequence: CASSLYLAGDTEAFF. In DNA, the CDR3 is TGTGCCAGCAGCTTGTATCTTGCGGGAGACACTGAAGCTTTCTTT.

The rearrangement uses TRBV12-3 or TRBV12-4 and TRBJ2-1; perhaps TRBD2 as D (5 bases). The V and J ends lost 5 bases and 7 bases respectively, with 21 bases between them. The CDR3 totals 16 residues. This chain's CDR3 is CASSPPGSPIGNEQFF. CDR3 nucleotide sequence: TGTGCCAGCAGTCCCCCTGGGAGCCCAATAGGAAATGAGCAGTTCTTC.

V and J are TRBV20-1 and TRBJ2-5; tentatively, D is TRBD2 (6 bases). The ends were cut back, 0 bases at V and 4 bases at J, with 18 bases in the middle. The germline gives CDR1 DFQATT, CDR2 SNEGSKA (reference sequence). The CDR3 length is 16 residues. DNA for the CDR3: TGCAGTGCTAGAGATAATAACGGGAGAGGGCGAGAGACCCAGTACTTC. Its protein product is CSARDNNGRGRETQYF.

V and J are TRBV12-3 or TRBV12-4 and TRBJ2-3, with 7 bases identical to TRBD2. CDR3 length: 14 residues. V dropped 6 bases and J dropped 2; count of bases not matched to a gene: 5. Here the CDR3 reads CASSRAGFTDTQYF. CDR3 in DNA: TGTGCCAGCAGCCGAGCGGGATTCACAGATACGCAGTATTTT.

This chain joins TRBV5-1 and TRBJ2-1; D may be TRBD1 or TRBD2 (5 bases each). The CDR3 has 14 residues. Trimming left V 7 bases short and J 6 bases short, with 17 bases between. Germline CDR1 is SGHRS and CDR2 is YFSETQ. CDR3 residues: CASEKGDSCNEQFF. Written as DNA, the CDR3 is TGCGCCAGCGAAAAGGGAGACAGTTGCAATGAGCAGTTCTTC.

The chain carries TRBV9 and TRBJ2-1, with D possibly called TRBD1 or TRBD2 (5 bases each). The germline V gene encodes CDR1 SGDLS and CDR2 YYNGEE. Deletions cut 5 bases from V and 6 bases from J, with 15 bases between. CDR3 size: 14 residues. This chain's CDR3 is CASSTRDRTNEQFF. The CDR3 DNA follows: TGTGCCAGCAGTACCCGGGACCGGACCAATGAGCAGTTCTTC.

This clonotype appeared a single time. The chain links TRBV12-3 or TRBV12-4 to TRBJ2-5, with D unclear. This CDR3 is 12 amino acids long. V was clipped by 3 bases and J by 7 bases, with 9 bases between them. The CDR3 region is CASSFPLGTQYF. The DNA for the CDR3 is TGTGCCAGCAGTTTCCCTCTCGGGACCCAGTACTTC.

The J gene is TRBJ2-5, the V gene TRBV5-1; 10 nucleotides agree with TRBD1. Trimming took 4 bases from V and 2 from J; bases not matched to a gene: 8. CDR3 length: 16 residues. Germline values: CDR1 SGHRS, CDR2 YFSETQ. This CDR3 is CASSRTGGPSQETQYF. In nucleotides, the CDR3 is TGCGCCAGCAGCCGGACAGGGGGTCCCTCTCAAGAGACCCAGTACTTC.

This chain uses TRBV11-2 with TRBJ2-5; 8 nucleotides agree with TRBD2. Germline CDR1 and CDR2: SGHAT and FQNNGV. The CDR3 consists of 17 residues. Losses at the gene ends were 2 bases for V and 2 bases for J; bases not matched to a gene: 10. The CDR3 region is CASSLSWIAGNQETQYF. As DNA, the CDR3 is TGTGCCAGCAGCTTATCTTGGATAGCGGGGAATCAAGAGACCCAGTACTTC.

This clonotype has a handful of counts. V usage is TRBV28 and J usage is TRBJ1-1; TRBD1 is a possible D gene (5 bases). This CDR3 has 14 residues. Germline loops: CDR1 MDHEN, CDR2 SYDVKM. V shed 4 bases and J shed 4 bases, with 13 bases lying between them. The CDR3 DNA is TGTGCCAGCAGTTCCACCGGGGGGAGCACTGAAGCTTTCTTT. Its translation is CASSSTGGSTEAFF.

This clonotype has just a few counts. J is TRBJ1-1 and V is TRBV5-1; D perhaps matches TRBD1 (5 bases). Germline-derived CDR1 and CDR2 are SGHRS and YFSETQ. Trimming removed 0 bases at V and 1 base at J, with 10 bases between. This CDR3 comprises 15 residues. The CDR3 spells CASSLDRFGNTEAFF. The CDR3 DNA sequence: TGCGCCAGCAGCTTGGACAGGTTTGGGAACACTGAAGCTTTCTTT.

This chain links TRBV6-1 with TRBJ2-5; TRBD1 matches 8 bases. This CDR3 contains 14 residues. Looked up from germline, CDR1 is MNHNS and CDR2 is SASEGT. Trimming removed 5 bases from V and 7 bases from J; junction bases left unmatched: 9. This CDR3 is CASSRDRGPRTQYF. In nucleotides, the CDR3 is TGTGCCAGCAGTCGCGACAGGGGACCCAGGACCCAGTACTTC.

This clonotype was seen a few times. The rearrangement links TRBV20-1 to TRBJ1-3, with D possibly TRBD1 on 6 matching bases. V lost 5 bases and J 0 bases, leaving 8 bases between the germline ends. The CDR3 loop spans 13 amino acids. Per germline, CDR1 DFQATT and CDR2 SNEGSKA (reference sequence). Here the CDR3 DNA reads TGCAGTGCTTGGACAGTCTCTGGAAACACCATATATTTT. Translating it yields CSAWTVSGNTIYF.

The chain links TRBV7-2 to TRBJ2-4; D ambiguous. Germline assignment: CDR1 SGHTA and CDR2 FQGNSA. The CDR3 spans 15 residues. Between the trimmed V and J ends, which lost 1 base and 0 bases, there was a span of 7 bases. As DNA, the CDR3 is TGTGCCAGCAGCTTAGGCCGGGTAGCCAAAAACATTCAGTACTTC. Translation gives CASSLGRVAKNIQYF.

The gene calls are TRBV7-2 and TRBJ2-5; 10 bases agree with TRBD2. Germline CDR1 reads SGHTA; CDR2 reads FQGNSA. The ends lost 2 bases at V and 4 bases at J; junction bases unmatched: 7. This CDR3 contains 16 residues. CDR3 amino acids: CASSLSGGAISETQYF. CDR3 bases: TGTGCCAGCAGCTTAAGCGGGGGGGCCATTTCAGAGACCCAGTACTTC.

This clonotype showed up just a few times. In DNA, the CDR3 is TGTGCCAGCAGGCGGACAGGGCGCTCCTACGAGCAGTACTTC. It translates to CASRRTGRSYEQYF. The V gene is TRBV12-3 or TRBV12-4, the J gene TRBJ2-7; 8 bases agree with TRBD1. V was clipped by 6 bases and J by 0 bases; unmatched bases: 4. The CDR3 extends over 14 amino acids.

This clonotype was picked up a small number of times. The rearrangement uses TRBV6-2 or TRBV6-3 and TRBJ2-5; a weak D match, TRBD1 (7 bases). CDR1 and CDR2 from the germline V gene are MNHEY and SVGEGT. CDR3 length: 14 amino acids. V was cut by 2 bases and J by 5 bases, with 12 bases left in between. The DNA for the CDR3 is TGTGCCAGCAGTTACCGGGGGACAGTGGAGACCCAGTACTTC. As protein: CASSYRGTVETQYF.

This clonotype was found many times. The CDR3, as DNA: TGTGCCAGCAGCTTAGGTTGGGGGTATGAAGAGACCCAGTACTTC. The encoded protein is CASSLGWGYEETQYF. The gene calls are TRBV7-2 and TRBJ2-5; possibly TRBD1 or TRBD2 for D (5 bases each). Germline loops: CDR1 SGHTA, CDR2 FQGNSA. V lost 1 base, J lost 3 bases, and 12 bases lay in between. This CDR3 spans 15 amino acids.